Reported below is one T cell receptor beta chain. Its antigen is still unknown. The data are from a study of long-term antiretroviral therapy in people with HIV. Looking at the study overall: The immediate-ART recommendation dates to 2015, and the earliest samples predate it by about a decade.

At the survey level, the v3.0 immunoSEQ assay was run. Sequenced by immunoSEQ multiplex PCR; TCRdb stores in-frame clones only, minus some. The data hold about 12,000 clones, with under 85% observed a single time. General study findings and limits: HIV repertoire CDR3 lengths ranged less widely than those of controls. Gathering of blood took place between the mid-2000s and the late 2010s, possibly under older ART regimens.

This clonotype was obtained from a woman aged 40-49 years with HIV. The material sequenced was unsorted PBMCs, taken 0.8 years before starting antiretroviral therapy.

CDR3 residues: CASSLDRQAALAKGNEQFF. The CDR3 nucleotides read TGCGCCAGCAGCTTGGACCGACAGGCCGCTCTAGCAAAGGGCAATGAGCAGTTCTTC. J is TRBJ2-1 and V is TRBV5-1; D is perhaps TRBD1 (6 bases). This CDR3 contains 19 residues. V was trimmed by 0 bases and J by 6 bases, leaving 25 bases between them. Germline V gene data show CDR1 as SGHRS and CDR2 as YFSETQ.